The following is a TCR beta chain sequence with its context. Its specificity is not known. Germline CDR1 and CDR2: LGHDT and YNNKEL (reference sequence). V was trimmed by 4 bases and J by 2 bases, leaving 12 bases between them. This CDR3 contains 14 residues. The sample originates from a study of T cell responses to AZD1222 COVID-19 vaccine. The assay was immunoSEQ multiplex PCR, and TCRdb's table has in-frame clones only and misses some. The data contain around 150,000 clones, approximately 80% of them seen just once; the ten biggest clones take up about 4%. Study-wide findings and caveats: Repertoire sampling occurred only after the peak T cell response. Nearly half of spike-specific TCRs reportedly target variant regions that are unmutated in the B.1.351 and B.1.1.7 variants. Recipients of AZD1222 seropositive at baseline numbered only 6 or 7. White British donors predominated, females outnumbered males, and clonal diversity was possibly underestimated.

This TCR was recovered from an adult in good health. The V call is TRBV3-1 (or the pseudogene TRBV3-2), the J call TRBJ2-7, with D perhaps matching TRBD1 (6 bases). The sample was peripheral blood, taken on day 0 of AZD1222 vaccination. The chain's CDR3 is CASSLSGTPYEQYF. CDR3 DNA sequence: TGTGCCAGCAGCCTCTCCGGGACACCCTACGAGCAGTACTTC.